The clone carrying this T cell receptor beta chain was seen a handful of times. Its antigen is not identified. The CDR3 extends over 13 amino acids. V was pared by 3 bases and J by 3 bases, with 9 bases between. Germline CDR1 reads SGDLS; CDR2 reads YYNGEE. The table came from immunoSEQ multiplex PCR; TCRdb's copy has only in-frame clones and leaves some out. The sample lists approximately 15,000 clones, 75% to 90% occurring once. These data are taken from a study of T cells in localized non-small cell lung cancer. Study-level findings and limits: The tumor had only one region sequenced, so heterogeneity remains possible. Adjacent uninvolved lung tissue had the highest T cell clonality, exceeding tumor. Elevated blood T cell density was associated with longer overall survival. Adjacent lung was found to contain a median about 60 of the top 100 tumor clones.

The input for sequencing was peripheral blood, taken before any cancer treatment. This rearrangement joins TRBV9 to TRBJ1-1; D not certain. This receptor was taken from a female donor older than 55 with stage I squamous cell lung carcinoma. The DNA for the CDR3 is TGTGCCAGCAGCGCTACAACGGACACTGAAGCTTTCTTT. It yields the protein CASSATTDTEAFF.